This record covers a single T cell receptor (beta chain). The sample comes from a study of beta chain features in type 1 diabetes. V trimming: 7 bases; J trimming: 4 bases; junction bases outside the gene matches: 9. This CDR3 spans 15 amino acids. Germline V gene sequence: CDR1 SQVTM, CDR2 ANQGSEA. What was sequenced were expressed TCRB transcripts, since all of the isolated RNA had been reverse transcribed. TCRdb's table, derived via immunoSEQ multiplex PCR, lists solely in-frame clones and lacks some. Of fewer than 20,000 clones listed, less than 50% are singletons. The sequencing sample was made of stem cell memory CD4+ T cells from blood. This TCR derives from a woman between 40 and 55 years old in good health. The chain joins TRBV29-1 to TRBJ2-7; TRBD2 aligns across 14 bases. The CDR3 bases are TGCAGCGCTACCGGAAGGACTAGCGGGGGGTACGAGCAGTACTTC. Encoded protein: CSATGRTSGGYEQYF.